This paragraph covers one T cell receptor (beta chain) sequence. Its antigen is currently not known. Per-nucleotide qualities are absent, and no much larger clonotype sits a single base away. After around 11 days of culture, CD4+ T cells were isolated with the EasySep CD4+ T cell isolation kit. None of the healthy vaccine recipients had a prior SARS-CoV-2 infection, which was confirmed by nucleocapsid antibody tests that came back negative both before and after vaccination. Half of the culture medium was replaced with fresh IL-2-containing medium on days 3 and 7. Each peptide stimulation condition was cultured in triplicate wells unless otherwise noted. PBMC were separated from whole blood using Ficoll-Paque Plus gradient centrifugation and were then either cryopreserved at -140C or used fresh. The QIAamp micro DNA kit was used to extract genomic DNA from the cultured CD4+ T cells. The sample comes from a study of vaccination effects on CD4 cells after COVID-19 (dated by TCRdb to between 2022 and 2023). Regarding the complete study: To identify antigen-specific CD4+ T cell clonotypes by their expansion, the ViraFEST assay first stimulated PBMC with viral peptide pools and then applied TCR sequencing. In both COVID-19 convalescent patients and infection-naive vaccine recipients, the study compared SARS-CoV-2 spike-specific CD4+ TCR repertoires from before mRNA vaccination with those from after it. Cultures from other donors in the study were sequenced using the Oncomine TCR Beta short-read assay on an Illumina iSeq 100. Altogether, 10 COVID-19 convalescent patients and a few SARS-CoV-2-naive healthy vaccine recipients made up the full study. Under 2.5 million PBMC per well were cultured with around 10 ug/ml peptides in IMDM containing approximately 4.6% human AB serum, about 10 IU/ml IL-2 and gentamicin. Each participant received two doses of an mRNA SARS-CoV-2 vaccine, either BNT162b2 or mRNA-1273.

Library method: the immunoSEQ multiplex PCR assay. DNA from the cultured and isolated CD4+ T cells underwent TCR beta CDR3 sequencing. Per the source publication's procedure: Non-productive TCR sequences were discarded, and reads were trimmed to the CDR3 region, with only CDR3s of 7 or more amino acids retained. The MANAFEST web app was used to identify antigen-specific clonotypes by comparing expansion in peptide wells with expansion in reference cultures. To be called positive, a clone needed expansion at FDR<0.05 compared with the reference and with all other wells, an odds ratio greater than 5, and a frequency greater than 0.1% in two replicate wells. A clonotype was called cross-reactive if it was significantly expanded both in SARS-CoV-2 spike wells and in at least one common cold coronavirus spike condition. CDR3 similarity was assessed by Levenshtein distance with the stringdist R package, and unrooted trees were built with ape in R 3.6.1. The immuneACCESS repertoire file appears here via TCRdb, limited to in-frame rearrangements. These files lack a portion of the clones; in checked studies, under half of the deficit traces to unresolved V genes, and the cause of the others is not known. The DNA gave D and trimming, while V, J and clone size come from that table. In this sample the table shows 31,000 or so clones, less than 85% of which occur a single time. Approximately 3.6% of the sample rests with the top ten.

Overall study results and their limits: In healthy vaccine recipients, vaccine-induced clones were almost all SARS-CoV-2 mono-reactive, with only 1 of 255 cross-reactive with common cold coronaviruses. Limitations of the study were the small number of convalescent patients and the absence of early post-infection timepoints. Marked clonal contraction was observed in both infection-induced and vaccine-induced clones at late post-vaccination timepoints, consistent with waning T cell responses.

The CDR3 covers 16 residues, taking in both the cysteine and the phenylalanine. The read is trimmed to its CDR3 DNA, 48 bases read in frame from base 1. The germline V gene encodes CDR1 SGHRS and CDR2 YFSETQ. V lost 0 bases and J lost 2 bases; the stretch between them is 11 bases long. The source of this sequence is a human donor who received a COVID-19 vaccine. The material was CD4+ T cells from PBMCs cultured without peptide, obtained before COVID-19 vaccination. The V and J genes are TRBV5-1 and TRBJ2-2; the D gene is not confidently resolved. The CDR3 protein is CASSLAAVKNTGELFF. The DNA is as follows: TGCGCCAGCAGCTTGGCGGCGGTTAAAAACACCGGGGAGCTGTTTTTT.